The clone carrying this TCR beta chain has more than one count but fewer than ten. The antigen is not known. The data are from a study of cytomegalovirus exposure and HLA in healthy donors. There are 15 residues in the CDR3. Germline V gene data show CDR1 as SGHRS and CDR2 as YFSETQ. V lost 0 bases and J lost 4, with 10 bases in between. The PCR ran on 60 Vbeta and 13 Jbeta primers. Libraries were prepared by immunoSEQ multiplex PCR; TCRdb keeps only in-frame clonotypes and omits some of them. The sample includes under 120,000 clones, 50% to 65% seen only once; the top ten take over 3.5%. Regarding the study as a whole: Earlier analysis yielded a pattern in which most TCR beta V segments were productive about 87% or about 30% of the time. Among TCR beta chains, those listed as cytomegalovirus-associated numbered approximately 150. Presence/absence comparisons presumed near-even sequencing depth among donors.

Sequencing was performed on PBMCs. The chain recombines TRBV5-1 with TRBJ2-2, with D possibly being TRBD2 (5 bases). This sequence was found in a man aged 30-40 years in good health and CMV-seropositive. CDR3 DNA sequence: TGCGCCAGCAGCTTGGTTTATCGGGGCACCGGGGAGCTGTTTTTT. Amino acids: CASSLVYRGTGELFF.